This note documents a single T cell receptor beta chain sequence. Specified treatment: approximately 18 received Ad26.COV2.S at low or high dose, single or two shots; 5 received placebo; per-sample allocation not given. Day 63 following the first vaccine or placebo injection was when the samples were taken. These data originate in a study of Ad26.COV2.S vaccination and SARS-CoV-2 variants. Assay used: immunoSEQ multiplex PCR; TCRdb lists only in-frame clones, some missing. The sample holds about 350,000 clones; about 86% are singletons and the top ten take roughly a tenth. This CDR3 has 17 residues. Germline CDR1 reads MNHEY; CDR2 reads SMNVEV (reference sequence). Between the trimmed V and J ends, which lost 2 bases and 5 bases, there was a span of 16 bases.

The source was peripheral blood, collected in a trial of Ad26.COV2.S vaccine versus placebo. The receptor comes from a person between 18 and 59 years old who received the Ad26.COV2.S COVID-19 vaccine or a placebo. This chain connects TRBV27 to TRBJ1-6, with a possible D match to TRBD1 (5 bases). The CDR3 region has the DNA TGTGCCAGCAGTTTAGTGGGGGGGATTCCTAATAATTCACCCCTCCACTTT. Translation gives CASSLVGGIPNNSPLHF.